This T cell receptor (beta chain) emerged from a study of control samples from healthy donors and cancer patients (dated by TCRdb to 2019 to 2021). Including cysteine and phenylalanine, the CDR3 has 15 amino acids. Kept here is only the CDR3 DNA, which spans 45 bases and is read in frame from base 1. V is cut back by 4 bases and J by 3 bases, with 3 bases in the junction unmatched. From a lookup of the germline V gene (reference sequence), CDR1 and CDR2 are LNHDA and SQIVND. Comment on this clone: Its specific antigen is unknown. No clone much larger than this one lies a single base away; base qualities are absent.

The library was produced with the immunoSEQ multiplex PCR assay. Sourced from immuneACCESS, this table was stored by TCRdb with only in-frame sequences that have V and J called. A share of the clones is absent; for the studies checked, an unresolved V gene accounts for under half, and the remainder has no known explanation. Across this sample there are approximately 100,000 clones, with more than 85% seen only once. Of the sample, approximately 7.8% is held by the ten largest clones. The source material was blood. Recombination linked TRBV19 to TRBJ1-6, with 7 junctional bases fitting TRBD1. This sequence originates from a man aged 30-40 years in good health. The sequence in DNA is TGTGCCAGTAGTACAAGGGACAGCTATAATTCACCCCTCCACTTT. It codes for CASSTRDSYNSPLHF. Beyond the CDR3, the reference TRBV19 and TRBJ1-6 genes provide the residues; the full variable domain reads: DGGITQSPKYLFRKEGQNVTLSCEQNLNHDAMYWYRQDPGQGLRLIYYSQIVNDFQKGDIAEGYSVSREKKESFPLTVTSAQKNPTAFYLCASSTRDSYNSPLHFGNGTRLTVT.